These 32 T cell receptor beta chains came from one sample sequenced in a study of beta chain features in type 1 diabetes. Study results and caveats: A moderate, significant TCRB CDR3 shortening appeared in type 1 diabetes across four CD4+ subsets.

Their antigens remain unidentified. Reverse transcription of all isolated RNA meant that expressed TCRB transcripts were sequenced. Data came from immunoSEQ multiplex PCR; TCRdb stores just in-frame clones and leaves some out. The sample lists under 300,000 clones, approximately 15% occurring once. The sequenced sample was naive CD4+ T cells from blood. The receptors were sampled from a man aged 25-45 years with type 1 diabetes.

This clone was found a few times. The rearrangement joins TRBV4-2 to TRBJ2-1; 10 bases agree with TRBD2. Losses at the gene ends were 8 bases for V and 0 bases for J; bases not matched to a gene: 16. CDR3 length: 19 residues. The V gene's germline CDR1 is LGHNA and CDR2 YNFKEQ. CDR3 nucleotides: TGTGCCAGCTGTCGGACTAGCGGTTATGTTCCCAGCTCCTACAATGAGCAGTTCTTC. Amino acids: CASCRTSGYVPSSYNEQFF.

The chain links TRBV29-1 to TRBJ2-3, with 7 bases lining up with TRBD2. In germline, CDR1 is SQVTM, CDR2 ANQGSEA. The ends lost 4 bases at V and 0 bases at J; junction bases unmatched: 7. CDR3 size: 15 residues. The CDR3 nucleotides read TGCAGCGTTGGTCGGCTAGCGGAAAGCACAGATACGCAGTATTTT. Translation: CSVGRLAESTDTQYF.

This chain links TRBV2 with TRBJ2-1; D may be TRBD2 (5 bases). The germline gives CDR1 SNHLY, CDR2 FYNNEI. The CDR3 has 13 amino acids. Deletions cut 5 bases from V and 2 bases from J, with 7 bases between. The CDR3 loop reads CASSREAYNEQFF. CDR3 bases: TGTGCCAGCAGTCGGGAAGCCTACAATGAGCAGTTCTTC.

In this sample, this clone turned up a few times. The chain recombines TRBV7-9 with TRBJ1-1; 7 bases match TRBD1. CDR3 length: 14 residues. With 1 base clipped from V and 6 bases from J, the junction kept 5 bases outside the gene matches. Germline loops: CDR1 SEHNR, CDR2 FQNEAQ (reference sequence). The CDR3 nucleotides read TGTGCCAGCAGCTTAGGACCAGGGGGACCTGAAGCTTTCTTT. This codes for CASSLGPGGPEAFF. Full variable domain (rest looked up from reference TRBV7-9 and TRBJ1-1): DTGVSQNPRHKITKRGQNVTFRCDPISEHNRLYWYRQTLGQGPEFLTYFQNEAQLEKSRLLSDRFSAERPKGSFSTLEIQRTEQGDSAMYLCASSLGPGGPEAFFGQGTRLTVV.

This chain joins TRBV6-1 and TRBJ2-7; 8 bases line up with TRBD1. Germline V gene lookup returns CDR1 MNHNS and CDR2 SASEGT. Unmatched junction bases numbered 4, after V lost 7 bases and J lost 2 bases. This CDR3 region has 13 residues. CDR3 sequence: CASIRTGTYEQYF. CDR3 bases: TGTGCCAGCATCAGGACAGGGACCTACGAGCAGTACTTC.

V usage is TRBV5-1 and J usage is TRBJ1-1, with TRBD1 matching 8 bases. The CDR3 runs to 15 residues. V was clipped by 4 bases and J by 1 base; unmatched bases: 6. Germline V gives CDR1 SGHRS, CDR2 YFSETQ. As DNA, the CDR3 is TGCGCCAGCAGCACTTACAGGGGGGAGAACACTGAAGCTTTCTTT. Translation: CASSTYRGENTEAFF. The full variable domain, in which reference TRBV5-1 and TRBJ1-1 provide the parts outside the CDR3, is KAGVTQTPRYLIKTRGQQVTLSCSPISGHRSVSWYQQTPGQGLQFLFEYFSETQRNKGNFPGRFSGRQFSNSRSEMNVSTLELGDSALYLCASSTYRGENTEAFFGQGTRLTVV.

This rearrangement joins TRBV4-1 to TRBJ1-1; a possible D gene is TRBD1 (6 bases). V was trimmed by 4 bases and J by 3 bases, leaving 15 bases between them. The CDR3 runs to 15 residues. Germline CDR1 and CDR2: MGHRA and YSYEKL. CDR3 in DNA: TGCGCCAGCAGCCCGGGACATTTTGGAGACACTGAAGCTTTCTTT. Protein product: CASSPGHFGDTEAFF.

This clone was picked up a small number of times. This chain uses TRBV7-9 with TRBJ1-1; 12 bases fit TRBD1. The CDR3 contains 18 residues. Germline assignment: CDR1 SEHNR and CDR2 FQNEAQ (reference sequence). J was trimmed by 4 bases and V by 0 bases; bases with no gene match: 9. This chain's CDR3 is CASSLAPGTGGMATEAFF. For the CDR3, the DNA is TGTGCCAGCAGCTTAGCGCCCGGGACAGGGGGCATGGCCACTGAAGCTTTCTTT.

The chain carries TRBV6-5 and TRBJ2-7, with 9 bases identical to TRBD2. V lost 7 bases and J lost 3; bases outside the gene matches: 7. Per germline, CDR1 MNHEY and CDR2 SVGAGI. There are 14 residues in the CDR3. CDR3 in DNA: TGTGCCAGCACCAACCGCGGGGGGGACTACGAGCAGTACTTC. As protein: CASTNRGGDYEQYF.

This chain joins TRBV2 and TRBJ2-5; 10 bases are shared with TRBD2. The germline V gene has CDR1 SNHLY and CDR2 FYNNEI. The length of the CDR3 is 16 residues. The V gene end was trimmed by 6 bases and the J gene end by 5 bases; junction bases not matched to a gene: 12. Written as DNA, the CDR3 is TGTGCCAGCAGCCCCTCGACTAGCGGGCTGGGGGAGACCCAGTACTTC. Translated: CASSPSTSGLGETQYF.

This chain connects TRBV5-1 to TRBJ2-7, with 9 bases that match TRBD1. V shed 3 bases and J 4 bases; nucleotides not matched to a gene: 5. CDR3 size: 14 residues. From germline, CDR1 is SGHRS and CDR2 YFSETQ. CDR3 in DNA: TGCGCCAGCAGCTGGGGACAGGGAGGTTACGAGCAGTACTTC. Amino acids: CASSWGQGGYEQYF.

This clone was observed a few times. The sample contains more than one DNA sequence encoding this CDR3. This chain joins TRBV11-2 and TRBJ2-3; D unresolved. CDR3 length equals 13 residues. Between the trimmed V and J ends, which lost 3 bases and 3 bases, there was a span of 7 bases. Germline V gene lookup returns CDR1 SGHAT and CDR2 FQNNGV. DNA for the CDR3: TGTGCCAGCAGCTTCCGACTGACAGATACGCAGTATTTT. This translates into CASSFRLTDTQYF. The entire variable domain, with the rest obtained from reference TRBV11-2 and TRBJ2-3, is as follows: EAGVAQSPRYKIIEKRQSVAFWCNPISGHATLYWYQQILGQGPKLLIQFQNNGVVDDSQLPKDRFSAERLKGVDSTLKIQPAKLEDSAVYLCASSFRLTDTQYFGPGTRLTVL.

This clone was seen a handful of times. The chain uses TRBV19 and TRBJ1-1, with a possible D match to TRBD1 (6 bases). This CDR3 comprises 12 residues. Germline V lookup: CDR1 LNHDA, CDR2 SQIVND (reference sequence). V lost 7 bases to trimming and J lost 5 bases, with 11 bases between them. CDR3 bases: TGTGCCAGTAACGAACAGGGTACTGAAGCTTTCTTT. Protein product: CASNEQGTEAFF.

This clone appeared many times. The gene calls are TRBV29-1 and TRBJ2-5; the match to TRBD2 covers 9 bases. Germline values: CDR1 SQVTM, CDR2 ANQGSEA. The CDR3 is 12 amino acids. With V trimmed by 6 bases and J by 5 bases, 4 bases remained unmatched. CDR3 amino acids: CSVAGLAETQYF. The CDR3 DNA reads as TGCAGCGTCGCGGGACTAGCTGAGACCCAGTACTTC. The variable domain in full, completed from reference TRBV29-1 and TRBJ2-5, reads SAVISQKPSRDICQRGTSLTIQCQVDSQVTMMFWYRQQPGQSLTLIATANQGSEATYESGFVIDKFPISRPNLTFSTLTVSNMSPEDSSIYLCSVAGLAETQYFGPGTRLLVL.

This clone was seen a handful of times. The V call is TRBV15, the J call TRBJ1-1; D might be TRBD1 (5 bases). The CDR3 is made up of 15 amino acids. V lost 0 bases, J lost 5 bases, and 13 bases lay in between. Per the germline V gene, CDR1 is LNHNV and CDR2 is YYDKDF (reference sequence). The CDR3 sequence: CATSRDWQGKTEAFF. Written as DNA, the CDR3 is TGTGCCACCAGCAGAGATTGGCAGGGAAAAACTGAAGCTTTCTTT.

This rearrangement joins TRBV2 to TRBJ2-7, with D hard to call. In germline, CDR1 is SNHLY, CDR2 FYNNEI. The CDR3 runs 13 residues. V was cut by 0 bases and J by 2 bases, with 5 bases left in between. The CDR3 DNA reads TGTGCCAGCAGTGAAGCCGGAGCCTACGAGCAGTACTTC. Translated: CASSEAGAYEQYF.

This chain connects TRBV10-2 to TRBJ1-2; D is perhaps TRBD1 (5 bases). Per the germline V gene, CDR1 is WSHSY and CDR2 is SAAADI. CDR3 length equals 15 residues. The ends were cut back, 0 bases at V and 4 bases at J, with 12 bases in the middle. This chain's CDR3 is CASSESFVGPYGYTF. The CDR3 bases are TGCGCCAGCAGTGAGTCTTTTGTGGGGCCCTATGGCTACACCTTC.

This chain links TRBV19 with TRBJ1-2; D unclear. V lost 0 bases to trimming and J lost 8 bases, with 13 bases between them. In germline, CDR1 is LNHDA, CDR2 SQIVND (reference sequence). The CDR3 has 14 residues. CDR3 protein: CASSIDIGTEGYTF. CDR3 in DNA: TGTGCCAGTAGTATAGATATCGGCACGGAGGGCTACACCTTC.

The sample holds a few counts of this clone. The V gene is TRBV5-6, the J gene TRBJ1-2; D might be TRBD1 (5 bases). CDR3 length: 13 amino acids. V lost 5 bases and J lost 2, with 10 bases in between. Looked up from germline, CDR1 is SGHDT and CDR2 is YYEEEE. This CDR3 is CASSRGVNYGYTF. The CDR3 bases are TGTGCCAGCAGTCGGGGGGTGAACTATGGCTACACCTTC.

V and J are TRBV15 and TRBJ2-5; 9 bases agree with TRBD2. After removal of 9 bases from V and 5 bases from J, the junction contained 22 bases not matched to a gene. This CDR3 spans 18 amino acids. CDR1 and CDR2 from the germline V gene are LNHNV and YYDKDF (reference sequence). In DNA, the CDR3 is TGTGCCACGAAACACGGGGTCGTAGCGGGAGTAACGGGGGAGACCCAGTACTTC. It encodes CATKHGVVAGVTGETQYF.

This chain uses TRBV9 with TRBJ1-1, with TRBD1 as a possible D gene (5 bases). Germline CDR1 SGDLS, CDR2 YYNGEE. The CDR3 is 15 amino acids. The V and J ends lost 0 bases and 0 bases respectively, with 9 bases between them. The CDR3 nucleotides are TGTGCCAGCAGCGTAGCTTCAGGGATGAACACTGAAGCTTTCTTT. Amino acids: CASSVASGMNTEAFF.

In its sample, this clone was seen a few times. The chain combines TRBV5-8 with TRBJ2-5, with TRBD1 matching 9 bases. Germline trimming cut 4 bases from V and 5 bases from J; bases unmatched to any gene: 6. In germline, CDR1 is SGHTS, CDR2 YDEGEE. There are 14 residues in the CDR3. The CDR3 spells CASSRTGGIETQYF. In DNA, the CDR3 is TGTGCCAGCAGCCGTACAGGGGGCATCGAGACCCAGTACTTC.

The chain is built from TRBV7-9 and TRBJ2-6; D is possibly TRBD2 (5 bases). CDR1 SEHNR and CDR2 FQNEAQ come from the germline V gene (reference sequence). The V gene lost 1 base and the J gene lost 2 bases, with 12 bases spanning the gap. The CDR3 runs 17 residues. CDR3 coding DNA: TGTGCCAGCAGCTTAGTATTCCGGGGAGCTGGGGCCAACGTCCTGACTTTC. Translated, it gives CASSLVFRGAGANVLTF.

V is TRBV19 and J is TRBJ2-3; the D gene is possibly TRBD2 (6 bases). The CDR3 covers 15 residues. Germline loops: CDR1 LNHDA, CDR2 SQIVND (reference sequence). Trimming removed 5 bases at V and 2 bases at J, with 14 bases between. CDR3 sequence (DNA): TGTGCCAGTAGTCCTCCCCCGGGGGTCACAGATACGCAGTATTTT. Translated: CASSPPPGVTDTQYF. Full variable domain (missing parts from reference TRBV19 and TRBJ2-3): DGGITQSPKYLFRKEGQNVTLSCEQNLNHDAMYWYRQDPGQGLRLIYYSQIVNDFQKGDIAEGYSVSREKKESFPLTVTSAQKNPTAFYLCASSPPPGVTDTQYFGPGTRLTVL.

CDR3 residues: CASSLGAGDNQPQHF. Here the CDR3 DNA reads TGTGCCAGCAGCCTTGGGGCAGGGGACAATCAGCCCCAGCATTTT. The rearrangement joins TRBV7-9 to TRBJ1-5; D is possibly TRBD1 (6 bases). The CDR3 loop spans 15 amino acids. The V gene lost 5 bases and the J gene lost 3 bases, with 14 bases spanning the gap. From germline, CDR1 is SEHNR and CDR2 FQNEAQ (reference sequence).

This clone occurred a few times. This chain uses TRBV7-2 with TRBJ2-5; D possibly corresponds to TRBD2 (5 bases). From germline, CDR1 is SGHTA and CDR2 FQGNSA. The CDR3 runs 14 residues. V lost 3 bases and J lost 5, with 13 bases in between. The CDR3 sequence is CASSLRASTETQYF. The CDR3 DNA follows: TGTGCCAGCAGCTTGAGGGCTAGCACGGAGACCCAGTACTTC.

This rearrangement joins TRBV19 to TRBJ2-2; possibly TRBD1 for D (6 bases). CDR1 and CDR2 from the germline V gene are LNHDA and SQIVND (reference sequence). CDR3 length: 14 amino acids. V was shortened by 3 bases and J by 3 bases, with 8 bases between the two germline ends. DNA of the CDR3: TGTGCCAGTAGTATCAACAGGGACACCGGGGAGCTGTTTTTT. Amino acid sequence: CASSINRDTGELFF. The variable domain in full, with the rest retrieved from reference TRBV19 and TRBJ2-2, is DGGITQSPKYLFRKEGQNVTLSCEQNLNHDAMYWYRQDPGQGLRLIYYSQIVNDFQKGDIAEGYSVSREKKESFPLTVTSAQKNPTAFYLCASSINRDTGELFFGEGSRLTVL.

This clone occurred a few times. J is TRBJ2-3 and V is TRBV9, with unresolved D. V dropped 3 bases and J dropped 0 bases, with 8 bases sitting between them. Germline V gene sequence: CDR1 SGDLS, CDR2 YYNGEE. CDR3 size: 14 residues. The CDR3 DNA is TGTGCCAGCAGCGCCGAGCCCAGCACAGATACGCAGTATTTT. Residues: CASSAEPSTDTQYF.

This clone was counted a few times. The chain combines TRBV11-2 with TRBJ2-1; D perhaps matches TRBD2 (6 bases). V lost 5 bases and J lost 4, with 15 bases in between. This CDR3 has 15 amino acids. The germline CDR1 and CDR2 sequences are SGHAT and FQNNGV. Here the CDR3 DNA reads TGTGCCAGCAGCCCGAGGGACTCCCCGTACAATGAGCAGTTCTTC. It is translated as CASSPRDSPYNEQFF.

The CDR3, as DNA: TGTGCCAGCAGCTTAGTTATACAGCCCGGCTCTGGAAACACCATATATTTT. As protein: CASSLVIQPGSGNTIYF. This chain joins TRBV7-8 and TRBJ1-3; D not resolved. Looked up from germline, CDR1 is SGHVS and CDR2 is FQNEAQ. The V end was cut by 1 base, the J end by 0 bases, with 13 bases between. The CDR3 extends over 17 amino acids.

The chain joins TRBV2 to TRBJ1-2, with D unresolved. CDR1 and CDR2 (germline): SNHLY, FYNNEI. The CDR3 is made up of 14 amino acids. V lost 3 bases, J lost 8 bases, and 16 bases lay in between. Here the CDR3 reads CASSEEAARGGYTF. The CDR3 DNA sequence: TGTGCCAGCAGTGAGGAGGCAGCCCGAGGAGGCTACACCTTC.

The CDR3 DNA reads TGTGCCAGCAGTACAGGGGTCGGTTACGAGCAGTACTTC. Its protein is CASSTGVGYEQYF. The rearrangement joins TRBV28 to TRBJ2-7; 7 bases agree with TRBD1. The germline V gene encodes CDR1 MDHEN and CDR2 SYDVKM. The V and J ends lost 5 bases and 4 bases, in that order; junction bases with no gene match: 5. CDR3 length: 13 amino acids.